This TCR beta chain was identified in a study of T cells after yellow fever vaccination. TCRdb reanalysed the 5' RACE reads using MiXCR and keeps one entry per CDR3 protein. The data contain about 580,000 distinct CDR3 sequences, less than 20% of them singletons. Only a few counts were recorded for this clonotype. Germline loops: CDR1 KGHDR, CDR2 SFDVKD. This CDR3 region has 13 residues. V was pared by 3 bases and J by 9 bases, with 11 bases between. This sequence joins TRBV24-1 and TRBJ2-1; a weak D match, TRBD1 (5 bases). The input for sequencing was PBMCs, taken about 5 days after the first yellow fever vaccination. The TCR sequence derives from a man between 18 and 35 years old who received the YFV17D yellow fever vaccine. The CDR3 loop reads CATSDRQRGEQFF. The CDR3 region has the DNA TGTGCCACCAGTGATCGACAGCGAGGTGAGCAGTTCTTC.